This T cell receptor beta chain is drawn from a study of human T cells and chemical hapten exposure. Study details: In the sensitization step, 2% DPC was placed on about 2 cm by about 2 cm of upper inner arm skin. There were per-sample TCR yield variations, arising mainly from small pooled library volume differences.

Using its own MiXCR run on the RACE reads, TCRdb lists one record per CDR3 protein. The sample has roughly 250,000 distinct CDR3 sequences, around 9.3% seen once. Time point noted: pre-sensitization, week 0. Treatment reported: therapeutic diphenylcyclopropenone sensitization with weekly scalp DPC. Blood, whole and unfractionated, served as the source for total RNA extraction. In its sample, this clonotype was seen a few times. Its cognate antigen is unknown. General study results and limits: TCRs above 1 in 1000 frequency did not change with DPC sensitization.

V trimming: 1 base; J trimming: 0 bases; junction bases outside the gene matches: 6. CDR3 size: 17 residues. Germline V gene lookup returns CDR1 LGHNA and CDR2 YNFKEQ. The gene calls are TRBV4-2 and TRBJ2-1; 7 bases fit TRBD2. This sequence was found in a woman in her thirties or forties with alopecia areata. Some clones in this sample may be carry-over from other donors' samples. The input for sequencing was whole blood, taken in connection with sensitization to the hapten diphenylcyclopropenone (DPC). CDR3 protein: CASSQGRGRGSYNEQFF. The CDR3 DNA follows: TGTGCCAGCAGCCAAGGGCGTGGGAGGGGCTCCTACAATGAGCAGTTCTTC.